The clone carrying this T cell receptor beta chain was picked up one time. The data belong to a study of T-cell memory formation after mild COVID-19. Study background: Largely donor-specific TCR clusters were found.

Germline CDR1 is SGHNT and CDR2 is YENEEA. The trim removed 3 bases at V and 9 bases at J, leaving 14 bases unmatched. The CDR3 length is 16 residues. TCRdb processed the 5' RACE reads anew with MiXCR; each CDR3 protein has one entry. The data show about 560,000 distinct CDR3 sequences, about a fifth seen once. This TCR was sampled from an adult woman who had mild COVID-19 (a few samples of this study predate the infection). Cell type and time point are not known. Material: PBMCs or a T cell subset sorted from them (not recorded which). This sequence joins TRBV11-3 and TRBJ1-3, with TRBD1 matching over 7 bases. CDR3 in amino acids: CASSFGGQLFGGTIYF. The CDR3 coding sequence is TGTGCCAGCAGCTTTGGGGGACAGCTCTTCGGCGGCACCATATATTTT.